The present entry profiles one T cell receptor (beta chain) with its context. It lacks a known antigen. Per-nucleotide qualities are absent, and no much larger clonotype sits a single base away. The sample originates from a study of T cell responses to AZD1222 COVID-19 vaccine (dated by TCRdb to the early 2020s). Describing the broader study: AZD1222 recipients with second doses at about 4 weeks or about 12 weeks were pooled, because spike-specific TCR depth and breadth did not differ between schedules. A total of about 230 trial participants underwent TCR sequencing, of whom nearly 210 received two doses of AZD1222 and about 25 received two doses of the MenACWY control vaccine. Enrollment into the trials was organized by age into subgroups of 18-55, 56-69 and 70-plus years, and those subgroups contained about 150, 27 and 61 TCR-sequenced participants, respectively.

The CDR3 regions of human TCRbeta chains were subjected to immunosequencing. In the source study's methods: TCRs in the repertoires were compared against a reference library of SARS-CoV-2-specific TCRs that had been generated with the MIRA antigen-specificity platform. Breadth was defined as the fraction of unique TCRs that were SARS-CoV-2-associated. Depth was defined as the fraction of total T cells that were SARS-CoV-2-associated. Using the MIRA data, each spike-specific TCR was mapped to the spike region that the TCR reacts to and placed in a CD4 or CD8 class. Log10-transformed breadth and depth values were compared by one-way ANOVA with Sidak's multiple comparisons tests. TCRdb mirrors the immuneACCESS table, restricted to in-frame sequences. Some clones are absent from its copies; in checked studies, under half trace to an unresolved V gene, and the reason for the others is unknown. Clone size and V and J calls were adopted from that table, with D and trimming inferred from the DNA. Across this sample there are 95,000 to 150,000 clones, with 88% seen only once. The top ten hold approximately 4% of the sample.

There are 20 amino acids in the CDR3, from cysteine to phenylalanine inclusive. Just the 60-base CDR3 DNA is kept, in frame starting at base 1. From the germline V gene, CDR1 is MNHEY and CDR2 is SVGEGT. V and J are trimmed by 2 bases and 1 base, and the gene matches miss 14 bases of the junction. According to the study, the label for this sample's time point signals: baseline before first vaccination. Vaccinee samples were obtained from the UK trials COV001 and COV002, which included a single-blind randomized controlled phase 2/3 trial of AZD1222 (ChAdOx1 nCoV-19) in healthy adults. Trial participant PBMC samples were collected at day 0 and day 28 after the second dose for TCRbeta chain sequencing. Overall study results and their limits: Only a handful of AZD1222 recipients were SARS-CoV-2 seropositive at baseline, limiting conclusions about previously exposed vaccinees. Because no day 14 peak-response samples were available, repertoires were characterized only after the peak T cell response. Most participants were white British and females outnumbered males, and the authors suggested that clonal diversity may have been underestimated. The vaccine-associated CD4 TCRs covered the entire spike protein, and the dominant responses fell in regions 160-218 and 743-854. Epitopes outside the regions mutated in the B.1.351 and B.1.1.7 variants were reportedly recognized by nearly half of the unique spike-specific TCRs. After two AZD1222 doses, both the breadth and the depth of spike-specific TCRs were significantly higher than at day 0 and than in MenACWY recipients. In the small 56-69-year group, the increase in depth fell short of significance, most likely because of low power.

The receptor's source is an adult in good health. The sequencing here drew on peripheral blood, taken on day 0 of AZD1222 vaccination. The rearranged segments are TRBV6-2 or TRBV6-3 and TRBJ1-5, with 10 junctional bases fitting TRBD1. CDR3 sequence: CASSYTRDRGIINSNQPQHF. The sequenced DNA is TGTGCCAGCAGTTACACCCGGGACAGGGGTATAATAAACAGCAATCAGCCCCAGCATTTT.